The text below deals with one T cell receptor beta chain. The source of the sample is a study of blood T cell repertoires in COVID-19. As for the study in general: T cells, B-cell-depleted T cells, or PBMCs supplied cDNA or gDNA.

V dropped 4 bases and J dropped 2; count of bases not matched to a gene: 14. From germline, CDR1 is SGHKS and CDR2 YYEKEE (reference sequence). The CDR3 loop spans 19 amino acids. The method was immunoSEQ multiplex PCR; TCRdb's version includes in-frame clones alone and lacks a portion of them. Of about 180,000 clones listed, more than 75% are singletons. This sequence was found in a woman in her twenties or thirties who had recovered from COVID-19. The rearrangement links TRBV5-5 to TRBJ2-1; 11 bases are a match to TRBD2. Sample: PBMCs or T cells enriched from blood (not recorded which). CDR3 region: CASSSGLAGFPSAYNEQFF. CDR3 DNA: TGTGCCAGCAGCAGCGGACTAGCGGGCTTCCCCTCGGCCTACAATGAGCAGTTCTTC. Using reference TRBV5-5 and TRBJ2-1 for the parts outside the CDR3, the full variable domain is DAGVTQSPTHLIKTRGQQVTLRCSPISGHKSVSWYQQVLGQGPQFIFQYYEKEERGRGNFPDRFSARQFPNYSSELNVNALLLGDSALYLCASSSGLAGFPSAYNEQFFGPGTRLTVL.